This TCR beta chain came from a study of naive and memory T cell subsets (dated by TCRdb to the late 2010s). Background on the whole study: The figure summarizing these samples reported 10 or so blood donors, 7 tuberculin skin test biopsies and 3 saline control biopsies. Skin biopsies were collected from tuberculin skin test sites or from saline-injected control sites and were processed for RNA extraction as previously described. Usually PCR2 was run as a SYBR Green qPCR and stopped at a set threshold, although low-input samples could use end-point PCR (approximately 6 cycles) instead. What the authors observed across the whole study: The higher numbers of TCRs at tuberculin skin test sites were interpreted as T cell infiltration of a delayed type IV hypersensitivity reaction. TCR sequences were reportedly obtained from both types of skin biopsy, with many more TCRs found at tuberculin skin test sites. Details of skin biopsy collection and RNA processing were not given in the paper but were referenced to earlier studies. The RNA-based method was acknowledged as potentially sensitive to TCR transcript changes with T cell activation and differentiation.

V is clipped by 0 bases and J by 4 bases, and the sequence between their germline boundaries is 21 bases long. From a lookup of the germline V gene, CDR1 and CDR2 are SGHRS and YFSETQ. The CDR3 spans 18 residues, from the cysteine through the phenylalanine. CDR3 DNA only is kept here, 54 bases in frame from base 1. This clonotype is labeled medium-sized (0.01 to 0.1%). It has no known antigen specificity. No base quality values were provided; no much bigger clone lies one nucleotide off. The treatment or condition label for this specimen denotes: skin biopsy from PPD injection site in Mantoux-positive individual. A robust, sensitive protocol for the amplification, sequencing and analysis of TCRs was described in the study, in which 3' ligation of a UMI-containing oligonucleotide to TCR cDNA was used. Tuberculin skin test biopsies came from sites injected with PPD in individuals with a positive Mantoux test. Total RNA, without cell sorting, was DNase treated with RQ1 DNase before reverse transcription, targeting about 1 to 1,100 ng input. Skin biopsy and whole blood libraries were made to test pipeline robustness in samples where T cells form a minority population.

Library preparation used UMI-ligation and nested PCR. The ligated cDNA was amplified in four rounds of PCR with nested alpha and beta constant region primers together with the SP2 primer. For the blood and skin samples, reverse transcription of TCR RNA was done with SuperScript IV along with alpha and beta constant region primers. T4 RNA ligase 1 was used to ligate an oligonucleotide containing the Illumina SP2 primer and a UMI to the 3' end of the cDNA. The 12-nucleotide UMI consisted of two random hexamers with an eight-base spacer between the hexamers to prevent hairpin formation. From the second PCR onward, TCR alpha and beta chain libraries were processed separately and dual indexed for multiplexing. After pooling, the indexed libraries were analyzed by capillary electrophoresis and sequenced on either an Illumina MiSeq or NextSeq. To boost base diversity and improve cluster recognition, PhiX DNA at about 4.5-8% was spiked into the libraries. The source study handled its data this way. Demultiplexor extracted UMIs from read 2, combined them with read 1 TCR sequence, and split reads by sample indices. V and J genes and V-J junctions were identified by Decombinator, and each TCR was assigned a five-part identifier that included V and J deletions. UMIs were used by Collapsinator to correct sequencing errors and PCR amplification heterogeneity, so that a UMI-based abundance was obtained for each TCR. Identifiers were converted to nucleotide sequence by CDR3Translator and translated to amino acids, and CDR3 regions were extracted on the basis of terminal motifs. After normalization to the amount of input RNA, error-corrected alpha and beta TCR counts from blood and skin were compared. Using fastp at Q25 and MiXCR, TCRdb reprocessed the public reads and kept productive beta chains. Entries are consolidated by CDR3 protein sequence, retaining the most common genes and DNA. The V and J calls shown here were made by TCRdb, not taken from the authors' results. This sample has around 30,000 distinct CDR3 sequences in its table, and 6.7% of those were observed once. Over 3% of the sample belongs to the ten largest clones.

The sequence derives from an adult in good health. The receptor chain draws on TRBV5-1 and TRBJ2-3, with the D gene too uncertain to name. Source: skin, taken from a tuberculin skin test site. The sequenced DNA: TGCGCCAGCAGCTTGGAAGCCTCCTCAGTGATCTTGGCAGATACGCAGTATTTT. This gives the protein CASSLEASSVILADTQYF.